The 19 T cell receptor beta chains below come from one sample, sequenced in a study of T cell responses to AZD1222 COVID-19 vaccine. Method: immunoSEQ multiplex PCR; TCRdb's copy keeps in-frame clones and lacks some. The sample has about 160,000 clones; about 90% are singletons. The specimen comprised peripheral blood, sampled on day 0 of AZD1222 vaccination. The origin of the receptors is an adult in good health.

CDR3: CFGFDLREKLFF. The CDR3 coding sequence is TGTTTCGGATTTGATCTAAGGGAAAAACTGTTTTTT. The chain uses TRBV6-5 and TRBJ1-4; D gene unclear. Germline V lookup: CDR1 MNHEY, CDR2 SVGAGI. This CDR3 comprises 12 residues.

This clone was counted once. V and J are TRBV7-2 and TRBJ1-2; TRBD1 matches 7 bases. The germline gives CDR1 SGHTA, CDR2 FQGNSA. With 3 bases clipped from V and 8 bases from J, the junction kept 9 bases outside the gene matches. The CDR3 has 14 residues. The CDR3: CASSLGEGARGYTF. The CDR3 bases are TGTGCCAGCAGCTTGGGGGAGGGGGCTCGCGGCTACACCTTC.

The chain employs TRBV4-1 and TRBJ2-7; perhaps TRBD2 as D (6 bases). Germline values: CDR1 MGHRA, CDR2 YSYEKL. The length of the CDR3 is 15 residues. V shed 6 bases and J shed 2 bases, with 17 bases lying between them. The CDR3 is CASRLNQGGTYEQYF. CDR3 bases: TGCGCCAGCAGACTCAACCAGGGAGGCACCTACGAGCAGTACTTC.

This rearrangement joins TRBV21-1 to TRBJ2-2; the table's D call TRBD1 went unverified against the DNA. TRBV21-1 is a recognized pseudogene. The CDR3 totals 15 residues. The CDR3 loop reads CASSSSRANTGELFF. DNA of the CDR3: TGTGCCAGCAGCTCGAGCAGGGCGAACACCGGGGAGCTGTTTTTT.

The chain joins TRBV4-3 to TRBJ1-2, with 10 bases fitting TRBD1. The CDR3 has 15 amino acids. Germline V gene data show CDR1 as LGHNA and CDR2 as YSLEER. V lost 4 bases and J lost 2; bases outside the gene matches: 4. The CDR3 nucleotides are TGCGCCAGCAGCCGGGCGGGACAGGGGAACTATGGCTACACCTTC. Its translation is CASSRAGQGNYGYTF.

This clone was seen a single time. The CDR3 DNA is TGTGCCAGCAGCCGGGACAGGGGTCCCCGGCGTGGGGGCGGCTACACCTTC. Its translation is CASSRDRGPRRGGGYTF. The chain is built from TRBV7-9 and TRBJ1-2; the match to TRBD1 covers 10 bases. J was trimmed by 8 bases and V by 5 bases; bases with no gene match: 17. Germline assignment: CDR1 SEHNR and CDR2 FQNEAQ (reference sequence). The CDR3 sequence is 17 residues long. Complete variable domain (other parts from reference TRBV7-9 and TRBJ1-2): DTGVSQNPRHKITKRGQNVTFRCDPISEHNRLYWYRQTLGQGPEFLTYFQNEAQLEKSRLLSDRFSAERPKGSFSTLEIQRTEQGDSAMYLCASSRDRGPRRGGGYTFGSGTRLTVV.

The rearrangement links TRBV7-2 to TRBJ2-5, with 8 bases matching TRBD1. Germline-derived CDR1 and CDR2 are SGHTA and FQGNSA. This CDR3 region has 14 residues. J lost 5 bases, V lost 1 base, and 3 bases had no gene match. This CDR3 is CASSLGDRLETQYF. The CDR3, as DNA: TGTGCCAGCAGCTTAGGGGACAGGCTGGAGACCCAGTACTTC.

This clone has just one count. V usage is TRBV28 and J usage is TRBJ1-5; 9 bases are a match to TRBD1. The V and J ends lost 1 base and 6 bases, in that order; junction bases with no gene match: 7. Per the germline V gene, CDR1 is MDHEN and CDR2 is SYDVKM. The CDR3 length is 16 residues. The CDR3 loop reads CASSLSGQGLGQPQHF. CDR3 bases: TGTGCCAGCAGTTTATCGGGACAGGGTTTAGGTCAGCCCCAGCATTTT.

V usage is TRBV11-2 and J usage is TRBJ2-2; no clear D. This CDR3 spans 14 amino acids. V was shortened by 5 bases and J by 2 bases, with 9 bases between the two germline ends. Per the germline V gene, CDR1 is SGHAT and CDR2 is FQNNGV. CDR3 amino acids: CASSPARNTGELFF. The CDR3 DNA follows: TGTGCCAGCAGCCCCGCCCGAAACACCGGGGAGCTGTTTTTT.

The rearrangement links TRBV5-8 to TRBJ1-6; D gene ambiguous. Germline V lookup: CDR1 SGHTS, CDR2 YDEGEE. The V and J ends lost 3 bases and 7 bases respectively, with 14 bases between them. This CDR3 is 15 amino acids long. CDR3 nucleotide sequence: TGTGCCAGCAGCTCGAGACTGGGAGCAAATTCACCCCTCCACTTT. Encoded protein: CASSSRLGANSPLHF.

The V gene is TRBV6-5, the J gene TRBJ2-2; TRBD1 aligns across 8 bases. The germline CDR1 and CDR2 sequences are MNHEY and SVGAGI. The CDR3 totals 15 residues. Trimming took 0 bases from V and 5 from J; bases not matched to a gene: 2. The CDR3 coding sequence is TGTGCCAGCAGTTACTCCAACAGGGGGACCGGGGAGCTGTTTTTT. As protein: CASSYSNRGTGELFF.

CDR3 region: CASLLAGEETQYF. The CDR3 DNA is TGCGCCAGCTTACTAGCGGGAGAGGAGACCCAGTACTTC. The chain is built from TRBV10-1 and TRBJ2-5; 11 nucleotides match TRBD2. The CDR3 is made up of 13 amino acids. V shed 8 bases, J shed 5 bases, and the junction held 4 bases outside the gene matches. The germline V gene encodes CDR1 WNHNN and CDR2 SYGVQD (reference sequence).

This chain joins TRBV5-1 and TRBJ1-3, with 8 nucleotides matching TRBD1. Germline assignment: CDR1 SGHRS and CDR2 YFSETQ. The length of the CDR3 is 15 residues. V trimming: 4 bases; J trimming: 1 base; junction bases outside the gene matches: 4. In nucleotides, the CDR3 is TGCGCCAGCAGCCTCCAGGGGGCATCTGGAAACACCATATATTTT. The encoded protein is CASSLQGASGNTIYF.

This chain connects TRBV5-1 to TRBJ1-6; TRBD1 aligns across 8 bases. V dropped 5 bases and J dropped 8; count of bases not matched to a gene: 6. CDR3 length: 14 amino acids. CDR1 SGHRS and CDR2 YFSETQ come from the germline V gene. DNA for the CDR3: TGCGCCAGCAGGCCGGACAGGGTTGATTCACCCCTCCACTTT. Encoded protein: CASRPDRVDSPLHF.

Here the CDR3 reads CASSTRDNSYEQYF. CDR3 nucleotides: TGTGCCAGTAGTACCCGGGACAACTCCTACGAGCAGTACTTC. The V gene is TRBV19, the J gene TRBJ2-7; tentative D call: TRBD1 (6 bases). V lost 4 bases, J lost 0 bases, and 10 bases lay in between. CDR3 length: 14 amino acids. Germline V lookup: CDR1 LNHDA, CDR2 SQIVND (reference sequence).

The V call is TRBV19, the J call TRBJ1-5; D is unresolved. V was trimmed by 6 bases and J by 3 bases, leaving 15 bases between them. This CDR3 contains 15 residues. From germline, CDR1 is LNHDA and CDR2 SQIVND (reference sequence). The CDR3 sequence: CASSDTGPSNQPQHF. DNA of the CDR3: TGTGCCAGTAGCGACACCGGGCCTTCCAATCAGCCCCAGCATTTT.

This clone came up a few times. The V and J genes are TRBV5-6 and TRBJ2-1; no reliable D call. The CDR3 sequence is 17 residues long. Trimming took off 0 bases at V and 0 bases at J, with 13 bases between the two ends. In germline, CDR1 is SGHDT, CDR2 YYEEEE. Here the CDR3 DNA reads TGTGCCAGCAGCTTGGCCTTGCGGTTGAGCTCCTACAATGAGCAGTTCTTC. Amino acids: CASSLALRLSSYNEQFF. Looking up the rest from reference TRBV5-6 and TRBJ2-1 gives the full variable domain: DAGVTQSPTHLIKTRGQQVTLRCSPKSGHDTVSWYQQALGQGPQFIFQYYEEEERQRGNFPDRFSGHQFPNYSSELNVNALLLGDSALYLCASSLALRLSSYNEQFFGPGTRLTVL.

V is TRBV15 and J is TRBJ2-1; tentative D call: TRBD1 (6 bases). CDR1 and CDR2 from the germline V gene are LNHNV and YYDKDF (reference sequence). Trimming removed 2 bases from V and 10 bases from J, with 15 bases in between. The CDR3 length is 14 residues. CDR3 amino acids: CATSRRSTGNEQFF. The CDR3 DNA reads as TGTGCCACCAGCAGACGGTCAACAGGGAACGAGCAGTTCTTC.

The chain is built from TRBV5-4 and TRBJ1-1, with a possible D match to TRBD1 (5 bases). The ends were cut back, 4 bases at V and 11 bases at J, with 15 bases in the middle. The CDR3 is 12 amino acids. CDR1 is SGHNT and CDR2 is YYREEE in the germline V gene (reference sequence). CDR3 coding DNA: TGTGCCAGCAGCGCGGGGGGAGGGGCGGCTTTCTTT. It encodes CASSAGGGAAFF.